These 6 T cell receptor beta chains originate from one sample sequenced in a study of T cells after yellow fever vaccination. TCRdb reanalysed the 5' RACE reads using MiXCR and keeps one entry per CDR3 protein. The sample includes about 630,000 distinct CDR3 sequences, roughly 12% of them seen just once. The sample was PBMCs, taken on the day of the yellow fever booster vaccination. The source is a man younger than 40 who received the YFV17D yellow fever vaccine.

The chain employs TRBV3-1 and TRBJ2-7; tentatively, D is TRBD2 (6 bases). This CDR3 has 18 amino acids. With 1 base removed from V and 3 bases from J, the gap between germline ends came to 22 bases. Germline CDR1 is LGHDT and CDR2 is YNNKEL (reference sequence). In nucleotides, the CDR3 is TGTGCCAGCAGCCAAGGTCTAGGCCGGTGGGCCGGGGGCTACGAGCAGTACTTC. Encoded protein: CASSQGLGRWAGGYEQYF.

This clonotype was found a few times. CDR3 sequence: CASSETGTYTDTQYF. The CDR3 DNA is TGTGCCAGCAGTGAAACGGGGACATACACAGATACGCAGTATTTT. V and J are TRBV2 and TRBJ2-3, with D perhaps matching TRBD1 (6 bases). CDR1 SNHLY and CDR2 FYNNEI come from the germline V gene. There are 15 residues in the CDR3. The ends were cut back, 2 bases at V and 2 bases at J, with 11 bases in the middle.

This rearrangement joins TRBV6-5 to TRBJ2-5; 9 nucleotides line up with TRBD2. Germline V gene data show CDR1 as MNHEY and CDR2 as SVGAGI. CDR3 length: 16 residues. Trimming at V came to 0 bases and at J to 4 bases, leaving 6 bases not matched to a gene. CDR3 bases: TGTGCCAGCAGTTACTCGATTAGCGGGAGCTTAGAGACCCAGTACTTC. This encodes CASSYSISGSLETQYF.

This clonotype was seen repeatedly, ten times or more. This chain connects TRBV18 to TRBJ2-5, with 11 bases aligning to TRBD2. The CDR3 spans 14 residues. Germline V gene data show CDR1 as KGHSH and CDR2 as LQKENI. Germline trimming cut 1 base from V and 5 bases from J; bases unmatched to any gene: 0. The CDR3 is CASSPRTSGETQYF. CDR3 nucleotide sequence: TGTGCCAGCTCACCACGGACTAGCGGGGAGACCCAGTACTTC.

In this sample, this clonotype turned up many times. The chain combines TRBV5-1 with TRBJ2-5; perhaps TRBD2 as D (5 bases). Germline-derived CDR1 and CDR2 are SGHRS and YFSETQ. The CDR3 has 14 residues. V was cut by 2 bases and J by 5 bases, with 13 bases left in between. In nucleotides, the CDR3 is TGCGCCAGCAGCTTCGGAGGTAGCGCGGAGACCCAGTACTTC. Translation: CASSFGGSAETQYF.

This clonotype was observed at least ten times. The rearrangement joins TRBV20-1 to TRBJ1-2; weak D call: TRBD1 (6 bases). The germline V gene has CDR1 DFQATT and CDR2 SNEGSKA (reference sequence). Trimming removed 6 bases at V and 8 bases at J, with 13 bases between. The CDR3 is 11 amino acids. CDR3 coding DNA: TGCAGTGCCCGGCGACAGGAGGGCTACACCTTC. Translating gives CSARRQEGYTF.